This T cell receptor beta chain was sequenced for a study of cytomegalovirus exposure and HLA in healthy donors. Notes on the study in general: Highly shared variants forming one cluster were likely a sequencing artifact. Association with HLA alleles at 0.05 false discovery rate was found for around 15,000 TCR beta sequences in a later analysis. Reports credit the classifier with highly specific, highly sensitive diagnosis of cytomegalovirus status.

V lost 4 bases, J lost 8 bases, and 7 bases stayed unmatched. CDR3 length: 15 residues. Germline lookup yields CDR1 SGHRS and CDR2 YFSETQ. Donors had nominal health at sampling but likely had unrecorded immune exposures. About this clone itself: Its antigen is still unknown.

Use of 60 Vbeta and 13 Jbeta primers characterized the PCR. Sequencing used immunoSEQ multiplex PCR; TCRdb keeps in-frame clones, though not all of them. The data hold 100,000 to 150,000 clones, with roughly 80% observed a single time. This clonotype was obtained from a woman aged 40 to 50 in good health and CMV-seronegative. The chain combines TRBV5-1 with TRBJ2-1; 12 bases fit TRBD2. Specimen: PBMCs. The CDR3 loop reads CASSLLAGGGDEQFF. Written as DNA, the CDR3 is TGCGCCAGCAGCCTACTAGCGGGGGGCGGCGATGAGCAGTTCTTC.